The sequence of this T cell receptor (beta chain) was determined in a study of blood T cell repertoires in COVID-19. Study summary: Acute-phase and convalescent COVID-19 samples originated in the United States, Italy and Spain. The analysed material was cDNA or gDNA that came from T cells, B-cell-depleted T cells, or PBMCs.

Trimming took 6 bases from V and 0 from J, leaving 9 bases between them. Germline CDR1 is SGHDT and CDR2 is YYEEEE. The CDR3 totals 13 residues. Original analysis: Reference gene primer amplification gave nucleated cell count estimates. TCRdb keeps only in-frame clones here, not all; method: immunoSEQ multiplex PCR. V, J and clone size are those of that table, while D and trimming were read from the DNA. The repertoire holds roughly 250,000 clones, with about 70% as singletons. The V gene is TRBV5-6, the J gene TRBJ1-1, with D possibly matching TRBD1 (6 bases). This clonotype was obtained from a woman aged 80 or over with acute or convalescent COVID-19. Sequenced material: peripheral blood. CDR3 DNA: TGTGCCAGCAAATCAGGGGTGAACACTGAAGCTTTCTTT. This encodes CASKSGVNTEAFF.